The clone carrying this T cell receptor beta chain was detected once. With 1 base removed from V and 7 bases from J, the gap between germline ends came to 4 bases. In germline, CDR1 is LNHDA, CDR2 SQIVND (reference sequence). The CDR3 runs to 11 residues. The data derive from a study of blood T cell repertoires in COVID-19. Authors' data handling: The assay estimated nucleated cells by amplifying reference gene primers. Method: immunoSEQ multiplex PCR; TCRdb's copy keeps in-frame clones and lacks some. V and J calls and clone size are as listed in that table; D and trimming were resolved from the DNA. The table shows about 170,000 clones, with about 93% occurring only once.

The source material was peripheral blood. This receptor was obtained from a woman aged 50 to 65 with acute or convalescent COVID-19. This chain joins TRBV19 and TRBJ1-1; D is ambiguous. The CDR3 nucleotides read TGTGCCAGTAGTATAGCCGGTGAAGCTTTCTTT. Residues: CASSIAGEAFF.